The source of this TCR beta chain is a study of Ad26.COV2.S vaccination and SARS-CoV-2 variants. Study information: Once, or twice with 56 days between doses, Ad26.COV2.S was given intramuscularly.

Measured with immunoSEQ multiplex PCR; TCRdb has only the in-frame clones, and not every one. Here the sample spans 380,000 or so clones, roughly 90% being singletons. This clone was seen only once. Its antigen is not known. Findings and caveats of the study: Vaccine and placebo groups showed comparable non-spike TCR breadth. The TCR breadth and depth analyses may have produced an underestimate of total T cell responses.

Treatment described: roughly 18 received Ad26.COV2.S at low or high dose, single or two shots; five or six received placebo; per-sample allocation not given. Specimen acquisition occurred on day 63 following the initial vaccine or placebo injection. The TCR sequence derives from a person aged 18-65 years who received the Ad26.COV2.S COVID-19 vaccine or a placebo. The specimen comprised peripheral blood, sampled in a trial of Ad26.COV2.S vaccine versus placebo.

The CDR3: CASSLYQGRDTQYF. The CDR3 bases are TGTGCCAGCAGCTTATATCAGGGAAGAGATACGCAGTATTTT. The genes are TRBV11-2 and TRBJ2-3, with a weak D call TRBD1 (5 bases). Germline CDR1 reads SGHAT; CDR2 reads FQNNGV. Trimming pared 2 bases from V and 5 bases from J, leaving 11 bases between. The CDR3 totals 14 residues.